Listed here are 29 T cell receptor beta chains from one sample, sequenced in a study of T cells after posttransplantation cyclophosphamide. Sequencing used immunoSEQ multiplex PCR; TCRdb keeps in-frame clones, though not all of them. Of 4,000 to 4,500 clones in the sample, approximately 80% were seen once. Treatment was busulfan-fludarabine conditioning, a marrow graft, and cyclophosphamide on days +3 and +4. The sequenced sample was PBMCs, obtained after allogeneic stem cell transplant with posttransplant cyclophosphamide. These receptors all stem from a male patient between 35 and 55 years old who received an allogeneic stem cell transplant from a related donor, was CMV-positive, and had acute and chronic GVHD. Some T cells may trace back to the graft donor.

This clone was observed once. V usage is TRBV19 and J usage is TRBJ2-5; the match to TRBD2 covers 8 bases. J lost 4 bases, V lost 1 base, and 5 bases had no gene match. In germline, CDR1 is LNHDA, CDR2 SQIVND (reference sequence). The CDR3 has 15 residues. The CDR3 DNA reads TGTGCCAGTAGTATAGTCGGGACTAGGGTAGAGACCCAGTACTTC. It encodes CASSIVGTRVETQYF.

The DNA of the CDR3 is TGTGCCTGGAGTGTTTCAGGTAGTGGAAACACCATATATTTT. Translating it yields CAWSVSGSGNTIYF. This sequence joins TRBV30 and TRBJ1-3, with no clear D. The CDR3 spans 14 residues. Deletions cut 0 bases from V and 3 bases from J, with 9 bases between. Germline CDR1 GTSNPN, CDR2 SVGIG (reference sequence).

The genes are TRBV6-5 and TRBJ1-2; 7 nucleotides align to TRBD1. J was trimmed by 1 base and V by 6 bases; bases with no gene match: 8. Per germline, CDR1 MNHEY and CDR2 SVGAGI. CDR3 length: 15 amino acids. The CDR3 DNA follows: TGTGCCAGCAGCCGTGGGACAGAACATAACTATGGCTACACCTTC. Translating gives CASSRGTEHNYGYTF.

J is TRBJ1-5 and V is TRBV19; D unclear. With 5 bases removed from V and 5 bases from J, the gap between germline ends came to 16 bases. The CDR3 is made up of 15 amino acids. Germline CDR1 and CDR2: LNHDA and SQIVND (reference sequence). In DNA, the CDR3 is TGTGCCAGTAGTTCAAAACAATGGGCCCATCAGCCCCAGCATTTT. Its protein product is CASSSKQWAHQPQHF.

V is TRBV11-3 and J is TRBJ2-1, with 11 bases that match TRBD2. The CDR3 is 17 amino acids. The J segment lost 7 bases and the V segment lost 3 bases, leaving 11 bases of the junction unmatched. Germline V CDR1 and CDR2: SGHNT, YENEEA. The CDR3 DNA follows: TGTGCCAGCAGCTTCCAGATGCTAGCGGGAGGTGGGAATGAGCAGTTCTTC. This gives the protein CASSFQMLAGGGNEQFF.

The V and J genes are TRBV18 and TRBJ2-2; D perhaps matches TRBD1 (6 bases). The CDR3 runs 13 residues. Trimming took 1 base from V and 6 from J, leaving 6 bases between them. Per germline, CDR1 KGHSH and CDR2 LQKENI. The CDR3 bases are TGTGCCAGCTCACCACAGGGGGCCGGGGAGCTGTTTTTT. Amino acid sequence: CASSPQGAGELFF.

V gene TRBV9 combines with J gene TRBJ1-1, with TRBD1 as a possible D gene (6 bases). Per germline, CDR1 SGDLS and CDR2 YYNGEE. The CDR3 totals 13 residues. V lost 0 bases and J 5 bases, leaving 8 bases between the germline ends. CDR3 nucleotide sequence: TGTGCCAGCAGCGTAGCTACAGGGACTGAAGCTTTCTTT. This translates into CASSVATGTEAFF.

The V call is TRBV29-1, the J call TRBJ1-2; D is uncertain. The germline V gene has CDR1 SQVTM and CDR2 ANQGSEA. This CDR3 contains 11 residues. Trimming removed 6 bases at V and 4 bases at J, with 9 bases between. The CDR3 DNA sequence: TGCAGCGTAAACAGCCTCTATGGCTACACCTTC. It translates to CSVNSLYGYTF.

By proportion, this clone is medium-sized. This sample also contains other DNA sequences that code for the same CDR3. The chain uses TRBV4-2 and TRBJ2-5; 10 positions agree with TRBD2. This CDR3 has 14 amino acids. After removal of 1 base from V and 4 bases from J, the junction contained 0 bases not matched to a gene. Looked up from germline, CDR1 is LGHNA and CDR2 is YNFKEQ. In DNA form, the CDR3 reads TGTGCCAGCAGCCAAGGGACTAGCGGAGAGACCCAGTACTTC. The encoded protein is CASSQGTSGETQYF.

The chain joins TRBV21-1 to TRBJ2-7; the D call of TRBD2 is as the table states it, not checked on the DNA. TRBV21-1 is deemed a pseudogene. The CDR3 is 18 amino acids. In DNA form, the CDR3 reads TGTGCCAGCAGCAAAGAAGTGAAAAGGGGACTAGCGGCCTACGAGCAGTACTTC. It is translated as CASSKEVKRGLAAYEQYF.

This clone was seen more than once but under ten times. The chain is built from TRBV4-3 and TRBJ2-1, with 8 nucleotides matching TRBD2. Trimming removed 0 bases from V and 14 bases from J; junction bases left unmatched: 12. The CDR3 spans 15 residues. Germline-derived CDR1 and CDR2 are LGHNA and YSLEER. For the CDR3, the DNA is TGCGCCAGCAGCCAAGATAGATTCGGCGGGAGGAGGAAGTTCTTC. Its translation: CASSQDRFGGRRKFF.

This chain links TRBV2 with TRBJ1-2; 7 bases are shared with TRBD1. Germline values: CDR1 SNHLY, CDR2 FYNNEI. Trimming removed 6 bases from V and 5 bases from J; junction bases left unmatched: 3. The CDR3 has 12 residues. The CDR3 nucleotides are TGTGCCAGCAGAGGGACAGTTTATGGCTACACCTTC. Protein sequence: CASRGTVYGYTF. The whole variable domain, filled in from reference TRBV2 and TRBJ1-2, reads EPEVTQTPSHQVTQMGQEVILRCVPISNHLYFYWYRQILGQKVEFLVSFYNNEISEKSEIFDDQFSVERPDGSNFTLKIRSTKLEDSAMYFCASRGTVYGYTFGSGTRLTVV.

The table lists this clone with a few counts. The chain has TRBV5-6 and TRBJ2-4; TRBD1 matches 8 bases. Per germline, CDR1 SGHDT and CDR2 YYEEEE. With 4 bases clipped from V and 3 bases from J, the junction kept 6 bases outside the gene matches. The CDR3 covers 15 residues. Here the CDR3 DNA reads TGTGCCAGCAGCATAATGGGGACAGGCAAAAACATTCAGTACTTC. This codes for CASSIMGTGKNIQYF.

The gene calls are TRBV19 and TRBJ1-1; weak D call: TRBD1 (6 bases). CDR1 and CDR2 (germline): LNHDA, SQIVND (reference sequence). The length of the CDR3 is 15 residues. The V gene lost 5 bases and the J gene lost 4 bases, with 17 bases spanning the gap. The DNA for the CDR3 is TGTGCCAGTAGTTTGTTATGGACAGAGGGCACTGAAGCTTTCTTT. Translation: CASSLLWTEGTEAFF.

The rearrangement joins TRBV4-3 to TRBJ2-5; no reliable D call. CDR3 length equals 15 residues. Germline CDR1 LGHNA, CDR2 YSLEER. Trimming took off 1 base at V and 4 bases at J, with 13 bases between the two ends. DNA of the CDR3: TGCGCCAGCAGCCAAGTGGCAGACCAGCGAGAGACCCAGTACTTC. Residues: CASSQVADQRETQYF.

The rearrangement links TRBV27 to TRBJ2-1; 10 nucleotides match TRBD2. Germline V CDR1 and CDR2: MNHEY, SMNVEV (reference sequence). CDR3 length: 16 amino acids. V was pared by 6 bases and J by 8 bases, with 13 bases of the junction left unmatched. CDR3: CASRSGRADIRDEQFF. For the CDR3, the DNA is TGTGCCAGCAGAAGCGGGAGGGCCGATATTAGGGATGAGCAGTTCTTC.

The chain carries TRBV30 and TRBJ2-6, with D perhaps matching TRBD1 (5 bases). CDR3 length: 16 amino acids. V lost 6 bases and J lost 0, with 15 bases in between. Germline lookup yields CDR1 GTSNPN and CDR2 SVGIG (reference sequence). The CDR3 DNA is TGTGCCTGCTTGCCAGGGCTAAACTCTGGGGCCAACGTCCTGACTTTC. Translated, it gives CACLPGLNSGANVLTF.

The rearrangement links TRBV2 to TRBJ2-2, with 8 nucleotides matching TRBD2. Trimming removed 8 bases from V and 3 bases from J; junction bases left unmatched: 5. The CDR3 consists of 14 residues. Germline V gives CDR1 SNHLY, CDR2 FYNNEI. CDR3 in amino acids: CASGSGRYTGELFF. CDR3 nucleotides: TGTGCCAGCGGGAGCGGGAGATACACCGGGGAGCTGTTTTTT.

V is TRBV5-1 and J is TRBJ2-7, with 10 bases aligning to TRBD1. J gave up 3 bases and V 4 bases, and 7 bases lay outside the gene matches. There are 15 residues in the CDR3. CDR1 SGHRS and CDR2 YFSETQ come from the germline V gene. For the CDR3, the DNA is TGCGCCAGCAGCGGCGGGACAGGGGTCCGCTACGAGCAGTACTTC. The encoded protein is CASSGGTGVRYEQYF.

The chain uses TRBV19 and TRBJ1-5, with 9 bases fitting TRBD1. V gave up 5 bases and J gave up 0 bases; unmatched junction bases: 8. CDR3 length equals 17 residues. The germline V gene has CDR1 LNHDA and CDR2 SQIVND (reference sequence). DNA of the CDR3: TGTGCCAGTAGTCCCCAGACAGGGGGGAATAGCAATCAGCCCCAGCATTTT. This encodes CASSPQTGGNSNQPQHF.

The rearrangement uses TRBV6-1 and TRBJ2-5; TRBD2 aligns across 11 bases. The CDR3 has 15 residues. In germline, CDR1 is MNHNS, CDR2 SASEGT. Losses at the gene ends were 4 bases for V and 7 bases for J; bases not matched to a gene: 8. CDR3 in amino acids: CASSAQLAGAGTQYF. The CDR3 DNA is TGTGCCAGCAGTGCACAACTAGCGGGAGCCGGGACCCAGTACTTC.

The chain employs TRBV27 and TRBJ1-5; possible D gene TRBD1, 5 bases. Trimming removed 8 bases from V and 3 bases from J, with 14 bases in between. The V gene's germline CDR1 is MNHEY and CDR2 SMNVEV (reference sequence). The CDR3 has 14 amino acids. Written as DNA, the CDR3 is TGTGCCAGCTCCCGGAAGGGGTTCAATCAGCCCCAGCATTTT. Translation gives CASSRKGFNQPQHF.

The chain carries TRBV11-2 and TRBJ2-1; 7 bases fit TRBD2. The CDR3 spans 16 residues. The ends lost 3 bases at V and 7 bases at J; junction bases unmatched: 12. CDR1 SGHAT and CDR2 FQNNGV come from the germline V gene. CDR3: CASSLGGGYRGNEQFF. The CDR3 DNA is TGTGCCAGCAGCTTGGGGGGAGGGTATAGGGGAAATGAGCAGTTCTTC.

The V call is TRBV12-2, the J call TRBJ2-7; TRBD2 was called by the table and not checked on the DNA. TRBV12-2 is listed as a pseudogene. CDR3 length equals 18 residues. The CDR3 region has the DNA TGTGCAAGTCGCTTAAGGAAGGGTTTAGCGGGAAGCATCTACGAGCAGTACTTC. Amino acids: CASRLRKGLAGSIYEQYF.

The V and J genes are TRBV5-1 and TRBJ2-7, with TRBD1 as a possible D gene (5 bases). Trimming took 1 base from V and 6 from J, leaving 11 bases between them. The CDR3 is 13 residues long. Germline V gene sequence: CDR1 SGHRS, CDR2 YFSETQ. CDR3 bases: TGCGCCAGCAGCTTGTTACAGGCTGGCGAGCAGTACTTC. It yields the protein CASSLLQAGEQYF.

The chain combines TRBV9 with TRBJ2-2; 13 bases fit TRBD2. Trimming removed 0 bases from V and 6 bases from J; junction bases left unmatched: 5. This CDR3 comprises 17 residues. The germline V gene encodes CDR1 SGDLS and CDR2 YYNGEE. The CDR3 coding sequence is TGTGCCAGCAGCGTAGGAGGACTAGCGGGAGTGGCCGGGGAGCTGTTTTTT. Amino acids: CASSVGGLAGVAGELFF. The full variable domain, its missing parts supplied by reference TRBV9 and TRBJ2-2, is DSGVTQTPKHLITATGQRVTLRCSPRSGDLSVYWYQQSLDQGLQFLIQYYNGEERAKGNILERFSAQQFPDLHSELNLSSLELGDSALYFCASSVGGLAGVAGELFFGEGSRLTVL.

The V gene is TRBV6-1, the J gene TRBJ2-5; TRBD2 matches 8 bases. Germline V gene sequence: CDR1 MNHNS, CDR2 SASEGT. This CDR3 spans 12 amino acids. The V gene end was trimmed by 8 bases and the J gene end by 7 bases; junction bases not matched to a gene: 6. The CDR3 DNA sequence: TGTGCCAGCGGGAGGGCGGGGGGGACCCAGTACTTC. Its translation is CASGRAGGTQYF.

The chain combines TRBV4-3 with TRBJ2-1, with TRBD2 matching 14 bases. V lost 4 bases to trimming and J lost 5 bases; unmatched junction nucleotides: 1. This CDR3 contains 15 residues. Per germline, CDR1 LGHNA and CDR2 YSLEER. DNA for the CDR3: TGCGCCAGCAGCCGGACTAGCGGGAGGAACAATGAGCAGTTCTTC. It is translated as CASSRTSGRNNEQFF.

This clone ranks as large. The chain employs TRBV21-1 and TRBJ1-5; the DNA was not used to check the table's D call, TRBD1. TRBV21-1 is flagged as a pseudogene. This CDR3 has 19 residues. As DNA, the CDR3 is TGTGCCAGCAGCGAACCGGGACAGGTTGGCGCGGGTGATTATCAGCCCCAGCATTTT. It encodes CASSEPGQVGAGDYQPQHF.